This T cell receptor (beta chain) is from a study of blood T cell repertoires in COVID-19. Whole-study context: COVID-19 samples from acute and convalescent phases originated in the United States, Italy and Spain.

This CDR3 is 16 amino acids long. V lost 0 bases and J lost 4, with 13 bases in between. Germline CDR1 MNHEY, CDR2 SVGAGI. Study processing details: Amplification of reference gene primers was used by the study to estimate nucleated cell counts. Only in-frame clones appear in the TCRdb table, and some are missing; sequencing was by immunoSEQ multiplex PCR. V and J calls and clone size are as listed in that table; D and trimming were resolved from the DNA. The data contain around 260,000 clones, 86% of them singletons. Source material: peripheral blood. This sequence joins TRBV6-5 and TRBJ2-1; D possibly corresponds to TRBD2 (6 bases). This sequence was found in a man aged 18 to 30 with active or convalescent COVID-19. CDR3 sequence: CASSYSVADVYNEQFF. DNA of the CDR3: TGTGCCAGCAGTTACTCAGTAGCGGACGTATACAATGAGCAGTTCTTC.